This entry lists 27 T cell receptor beta chains sequenced from one sample in a study of T cell responses to AZD1222 COVID-19 vaccine. The repertoire was sequenced with immunoSEQ multiplex PCR; TCRdb's copy has only in-frame clones and lacks some. The repertoire includes approximately 98,000 clones, approximately 89% of them detected once, and over 3% sits in the top ten. The sequencing used peripheral blood, collected on day 0 of MenACWY control vaccination. The receptor set was obtained from an adult in good health.

The J gene is TRBJ2-2, the V gene TRBV18, with 10 bases that match TRBD1. The V gene end was trimmed by 3 bases and the J gene end by 6 bases; junction bases not matched to a gene: 4. Germline CDR1 reads KGHSH; CDR2 reads LQKENI. The CDR3 is 15 amino acids. DNA of the CDR3: TGTGCCAGCTCACCCTCGGGACAGGGGTCCGGGGAGCTGTTTTTT. Amino acid sequence: CASSPSGQGSGELFF. Together with reference TRBV18 and TRBJ2-2, the CDR3 gives the full variable domain: NAGVMQNPRHLVRRRGQEARLRCSPMKGHSHVYWYRQLPEEGLKFMVYLQKENIIDESGMPKERFSAEFPKEGPSILRIQQVVRGDSAAYFCASSPSGQGSGELFFGEGSRLTVL.

This clone was seen a few times. The chain couples TRBV4-3 to TRBJ1-6, with 8 bases that match TRBD1. Germline V CDR1 and CDR2: LGHNA, YSLEER. V dropped 3 bases and J dropped 6; count of bases not matched to a gene: 4. The CDR3 covers 15 residues. The CDR3 nucleotides are TGCGCCAGCAGCCACGACAGGGGAACTAATTCACCCCTCCACTTT. It is translated as CASSHDRGTNSPLHF.

This clone was counted once. The J gene is TRBJ2-1, the V gene TRBV6-5, with 8 positions matching TRBD2. Trimming took 2 bases from V and 4 from J; bases not matched to a gene: 1. The germline V gene has CDR1 MNHEY and CDR2 SVGAGI. The length of the CDR3 is 14 residues. CDR3 residues: CASSYTGGYNEQFF. Written as DNA, the CDR3 is TGTGCCAGCAGTTACACGGGGGGGTACAATGAGCAGTTCTTC.

The rearrangement joins TRBV5-4 to TRBJ1-1; D gene ambiguous. Trimming shortened V by 4 bases and J by 7 bases, and 23 bases separated the two germline ends. Germline CDR1 and CDR2: SGHNT and YYREEE (reference sequence). The CDR3 is 16 residues long. The CDR3 loop is CASSPYLAGPSREAFF. The CDR3 coding sequence is TGTGCCAGCAGCCCGTACCTAGCGGGCCCCTCACGTGAAGCTTTCTTT.

The rearrangement joins TRBV9 to TRBJ2-3; TRBD1 agrees at 10 bases. J was trimmed by 1 base and V by 2 bases; bases with no gene match: 1. Germline V gives CDR1 SGDLS, CDR2 YYNGEE. This CDR3 is 15 amino acids long. The DNA for the CDR3 is TGTGCCAGCAGCGTGGACAGGGGGGGCACAGATACGCAGTATTTT. Its protein product is CASSVDRGGTDTQYF.

The V call is TRBV6-5, the J call TRBJ2-5; 10 positions agree with TRBD1. Germline CDR1 is MNHEY and CDR2 is SVGAGI. The CDR3 loop spans 15 amino acids. The J segment lost 5 bases and the V segment lost 0 bases, leaving 3 bases of the junction unmatched. The CDR3 coding sequence is TGTGCCAGCAGTTACTCAGGGACAGGGGTGGAGACCCAGTACTTC. Translating it yields CASSYSGTGVETQYF.

The chain uses TRBV7-3 and TRBJ2-5, with 7 bases fitting TRBD1. Germline-derived CDR1 and CDR2 are SGHTA and FQGTGA. Losses at the gene ends were 6 bases for V and 5 bases for J; bases not matched to a gene: 6. The CDR3 loop spans 13 amino acids. Here the CDR3 DNA reads TGTGCCAGCAGTATACAGGGGTGGGAGACCCAGTACTTC. As protein: CASSIQGWETQYF.

This rearrangement joins TRBV2 to TRBJ2-2, with 9 bases that match TRBD2. Germline CDR1 and CDR2: SNHLY and FYNNEI. The CDR3 sequence is 13 residues long. The ends lost 7 bases at V and 6 bases at J; junction bases unmatched: 3. The CDR3 reads CASNLAGSGELFF. The CDR3 bases are TGTGCCAGCAACCTAGCGGGGTCCGGGGAGCTGTTTTTT.

The rearrangement joins TRBV18 to TRBJ1-2; D perhaps matches TRBD1 (5 bases). The germline V and J ends were trimmed by 3 bases and 0 bases, with 11 bases remaining between them. The germline V gene encodes CDR1 KGHSH and CDR2 LQKENI. The CDR3 totals 15 residues. In nucleotides, the CDR3 is TGTGCCAGCTCACCTTCCATGGGGGCTAACTATGGCTACACCTTC. Protein product: CASSPSMGANYGYTF.

The chain is built from TRBV2 and TRBJ1-1, with D unresolved. CDR3 length: 13 residues. Trimming took off 6 bases at V and 4 bases at J, with 12 bases between the two ends. The germline V gene has CDR1 SNHLY and CDR2 FYNNEI. The CDR3 DNA is TGTGCCAGCAGAGTCCAGGCAGGCACTGAAGCTTTCTTT. Its protein is CASRVQAGTEAFF.

V gene TRBV18 combines with J gene TRBJ2-7; D could derive from TRBD1 or TRBD2 (5 bases each). The germline V gene encodes CDR1 KGHSH and CDR2 LQKENI. The CDR3 loop spans 15 amino acids. Trimming shortened V by 2 bases and J by 4 bases, and 15 bases separated the two germline ends. In DNA form, the CDR3 reads TGTGCCAGCTCACCATCCCGGGACCAGCTTTACGAGCAGTACTTC. It yields the protein CASSPSRDQLYEQYF.

This clone turned up a few times. The chain joins TRBV18 to TRBJ1-3, with 10 positions matching TRBD1. CDR3 size: 17 residues. Germline assignment: CDR1 KGHSH and CDR2 LQKENI. Trimming removed 3 bases from V and 5 bases from J; junction bases left unmatched: 10. The CDR3 protein is CASSPTPGQGTRNTIYF. The CDR3 DNA is TGTGCCAGCTCACCGACCCCGGGACAGGGGACCCGAAACACCATATATTTT.

The rearrangement uses TRBV24-1 and TRBJ1-4, with TRBD1 matching over 9 bases. The J segment lost 8 bases and the V segment lost 3 bases, leaving 9 bases of the junction unmatched. The CDR3 length is 16 residues. Germline assignment: CDR1 KGHDR and CDR2 SFDVKD. The CDR3 DNA reads as TGTGCCACCAGTGATCCCTCCGGGACAGGGAGCGAAAAACTGTTTTTT. Protein sequence: CATSDPSGTGSEKLFF.

The chain carries TRBV27 and TRBJ2-2, with no clear D. Trimming removed 5 bases from V and 6 bases from J, with 13 bases in between. The CDR3 is 14 amino acids. CDR1 MNHEY and CDR2 SMNVEV come from the germline V gene (reference sequence). For the CDR3, the DNA is TGTGCCAGCAGTCGGCAACCGGCCTCCGGGGAGCTGTTTTTT. Its translation: CASSRQPASGELFF.

V usage is TRBV11-2 and J usage is TRBJ1-1; 7 bases map to TRBD1. The CDR3 is 17 amino acids. CDR1 is SGHAT and CDR2 is FQNNGV in the germline V gene. Germline trimming cut 1 base from V and 0 bases from J; bases unmatched to any gene: 8. DNA for the CDR3: TGTGCCAGCAGCTTAGTTTTGGGGACAGTCATGAACACTGAAGCTTTCTTT. This codes for CASSLVLGTVMNTEAFF.

The CDR3 is CASSQDPGYYGYTF. CDR3 in DNA: TGCGCCAGCAGCCAAGACCCCGGATACTATGGCTACACCTTC. This rearrangement joins TRBV4-3 to TRBJ1-2, with D uncertain. The CDR3 extends over 14 amino acids. The germline CDR1 and CDR2 sequences are LGHNA and YSLEER. The V gene lost 0 bases and the J gene lost 3 bases, with 8 bases spanning the gap.

The chain recombines TRBV19 with TRBJ2-2; D remains ambiguous. V dropped 0 bases and J dropped 6 bases, with 5 bases sitting between them. Germline CDR1 reads LNHDA; CDR2 reads SQIVND (reference sequence). This CDR3 is 13 amino acids long. CDR3 sequence reads: CASSIESAGELFF. The CDR3 bases are TGTGCCAGTAGTATAGAGAGCGCCGGGGAGCTGTTTTTT.

The chain recombines TRBV7-8 with TRBJ2-3; 9 bases are a match to TRBD2. Germline CDR1 reads SGHVS; CDR2 reads FQNEAQ. J gave up 6 bases and V 6 bases, and 13 bases lay outside the gene matches. The CDR3 is 16 residues long. DNA of the CDR3: TGTGCCAGCAGTCAGGCGGCGGGGGGGGCGACCGATACGCAGTATTTT. It codes for CASSQAAGGATDTQYF.

This clone was seen only once. The rearrangement uses TRBV29-1 and TRBJ1-1; no definite D call. Germline CDR1 reads SQVTM; CDR2 reads ANQGSEA. This CDR3 spans 11 amino acids. V gave up 4 bases and J gave up 8 bases, with 11 bases separating them. CDR3 sequence (DNA): TGCAGCGTTGTGGACGGAAGGGAAGCTTTCTTT. This translates into CSVVDGREAFF.

The chain carries TRBV5-5 and TRBJ1-5; D unclear. This CDR3 region has 13 residues. CDR1 and CDR2 (germline): SGHKS, YYEKEE (reference sequence). The V end was cut by 4 bases, the J end by 5 bases, with 10 bases between. The CDR3 reads CASSAGDHQPQHF. As DNA, the CDR3 is TGTGCCAGCAGCGCCGGGGATCATCAGCCCCAGCATTTT.

The chain couples TRBV5-1 to TRBJ2-5; 13 positions match TRBD2. The CDR3 extends over 15 amino acids. Trimming cost V 4 bases and J 2 bases; bases outside gene matches: 2. CDR1 is SGHRS and CDR2 is YFSETQ in the germline V gene. The CDR3 nucleotides read TGCGCCAGCAGCCAGGGACTAGCGGGGCAAGAGACCCAGTACTTC. Translation: CASSQGLAGQETQYF. Full variable domain (outside the CDR3, taken from reference TRBV5-1 and TRBJ2-5): KAGVTQTPRYLIKTRGQQVTLSCSPISGHRSVSWYQQTPGQGLQFLFEYFSETQRNKGNFPGRFSGRQFSNSRSEMNVSTLELGDSALYLCASSQGLAGQETQYFGPGTRLLVL.

This chain connects TRBV6-2 or TRBV6-3 to TRBJ2-5; D may be TRBD2 (7 bases). CDR1 is MNHEY, CDR2 SVGEGT, per germline. The CDR3 has 15 amino acids. V shed 6 bases and J shed 5 bases, with 19 bases lying between them. The CDR3 sequence is CASSEAREGGETQYF. DNA for the CDR3: TGTGCCAGCAGCGAGGCCAGGGAGGGGGGGGAGACCCAGTACTTC.

CDR3 in amino acids: CASSPRGGYEQYF. The CDR3 DNA sequence: TGTGCCAGCTCCCCCCGGGGTGGCTACGAGCAGTACTTC. This sequence joins TRBV27 and TRBJ2-7, with a tentative D call TRBD2 (5 bases). The CDR3 has 13 amino acids. V was pared by 8 bases and J by 3 bases, with 14 bases between. Germline lookup yields CDR1 MNHEY and CDR2 SMNVEV (reference sequence).

The V and J genes are TRBV10-2 and TRBJ2-7; D is possibly TRBD1 or TRBD2 (5 bases each). The CDR3 spans 14 residues. The germline V and J ends were trimmed by 0 bases and 4 bases, with 10 bases remaining between them. Germline V CDR1 and CDR2: WSHSY, SAAADI. In DNA, the CDR3 is TGCGCCAGCAGTGAGTCCCAGGGACCGTACGAGCAGTACTTC. Amino acids: CASSESQGPYEQYF.

The chain is built from TRBV6-5 and TRBJ1-1; D call uncertain. CDR1 and CDR2 from the germline V gene are MNHEY and SVGAGI. The CDR3 length is 13 residues. V lost 8 bases, J lost 3 bases, and 13 bases lay in between. The CDR3 DNA follows: TGTGCCAGCGTATTGTCCCGAGACACTGAAGCTTTCTTT. The encoded protein is CASVLSRDTEAFF.

This clone appeared once. The gene calls are TRBV4-1 and TRBJ2-3; 13 nucleotides align to TRBD2. Germline-derived CDR1 and CDR2 are MGHRA and YSYEKL. The CDR3 has 21 residues. V was clipped by 0 bases and J by 2 bases; unmatched bases: 14. CDR3 sequence reads: CASSQDTKGLAGDPFTDTQYF. The CDR3 DNA sequence: TGCGCCAGCAGCCAAGATACGAAAGGACTAGCGGGGGACCCTTTCACAGATACGCAGTATTTT.

The J gene is TRBJ2-7, the V gene TRBV7-8; D possibly uses TRBD1 or TRBD2 (5 bases each). Germline CDR1 SGHVS, CDR2 FQNEAQ. CDR3 length: 15 residues. Between the trimmed V and J ends, which lost 5 bases and 2 bases, there was a span of 16 bases. The CDR3 DNA is TGTGCCAGCAGCACCCTCACGCCGGGACCCTACGAGCAGTACTTC. Its translation is CASSTLTPGPYEQYF. The full variable domain, with the rest looked up from reference TRBV7-8 and TRBJ2-7, is GAGVSQSPRYKVAKRGQDVALRCDPISGHVSLFWYQQALGQGPEFLTYFQNEAQLDKSGLPSDRFFAERPEGSVSTLKIQRTQQEDSAVYLCASSTLTPGPYEQYFGPGTRLTVT.